A single sample gave rise to the 19 T cell receptor beta chains below, sequenced in a study of blood T cell repertoires in COVID-19. Sequencing used immunoSEQ multiplex PCR; TCRdb keeps in-frame clones, though not all of them. There are about 210,000 clones in the sample; roughly 87% occur only once, and 10% lies in the top ten. Sequenced: PBMCs or T cells enriched from blood (not recorded which). The origin of the receptors is a man between 18 and 35 years old with acute COVID-19.

This chain uses TRBV28 with TRBJ1-2, with a tentative D call TRBD1 (5 bases). Germline loops: CDR1 MDHEN, CDR2 SYDVKM. The CDR3 loop spans 12 amino acids. The V gene lost 3 bases and the J gene lost 8 bases, with 10 bases spanning the gap. The CDR3, as DNA: TGTGCCAGCAGTTTGGACATTTCAGGCTACACCTTC. It encodes CASSLDISGYTF.

The chain links TRBV28 to TRBJ2-7; a weak D match, TRBD2 (5 bases). V shed 2 bases and J shed 6 bases, with 5 bases lying between them. Germline V gives CDR1 MDHEN, CDR2 SYDVKM. This CDR3 is 11 amino acids long. The CDR3 is CASSLLAEQYF. As DNA, the CDR3 is TGTGCCAGCAGTTTACTAGCCGAGCAGTACTTC. Filled out from reference TRBV28 and TRBJ2-7, the complete variable domain reads DVKVTQSSRYLVKRTGEKVFLECVQDMDHENMFWYRQDPGLGLRLIYFSYDVKMKEKGDIPEGYSVSREKKERFSLILESASTNQTSMYLCASSLLAEQYFGPGTRLTVT.

V gene TRBV28 combines with J gene TRBJ1-4; no reliable D call. Trimming left V 5 bases short and J 4 bases short, with 11 bases between. CDR3 length: 14 residues. Germline V gives CDR1 MDHEN, CDR2 SYDVKM. CDR3 in amino acids: CASSPRVLNEKLFF. CDR3 nucleotides: TGTGCCAGCAGTCCCCGGGTCCTTAATGAAAAACTGTTTTTT.

V and J are TRBV10-3 and TRBJ1-6; 10 nucleotides match TRBD1. CDR3 size: 14 residues. V shed 8 bases, J shed 10 bases, and the junction held 8 bases outside the gene matches. In germline, CDR1 is ENHRY, CDR2 SYGVKD. CDR3 DNA: TGTGCCATCCAGAGACAGGGGGCTGAATCACCCCTCCACTTT. Amino acid sequence: CAIQRQGAESPLHF.

This rearrangement joins TRBV11-2 to TRBJ2-3; D gene unclear. CDR3 length: 15 amino acids. Trimming removed 1 base at V and 2 bases at J, with 10 bases between. Germline CDR1 and CDR2: SGHAT and FQNNGV. CDR3 residues: CASSLGGRPTDTQYF. DNA for the CDR3: TGTGCCAGCAGCTTAGGAGGCAGACCCACAGATACGCAGTATTTT.

The V gene is TRBV10-1, the J gene TRBJ2-3, with 13 nucleotides matching TRBD2. The junction had 9 bases not matched to a gene; V was cut back by 2 bases and J by 4 bases. The CDR3 sequence is 18 residues long. CDR1 and CDR2 (germline): WNHNN, SYGVQD (reference sequence). The CDR3 region has the DNA TGCGCCAGCAGTGAGAGGGGACTAGCGGGAATTAAGGCAGATACGCAGTATTTT. Its translation is CASSERGLAGIKADTQYF.

This chain joins TRBV27 and TRBJ2-5; possibly TRBD1 for D (6 bases). Germline CDR1 reads MNHEY; CDR2 reads SMNVEV (reference sequence). Trimming removed 4 bases at V and 3 bases at J, with 18 bases between. The CDR3 length is 16 residues. The CDR3 sequence is CASSSFPGASEETQYF. The CDR3 DNA follows: TGTGCCAGCAGTTCCTTTCCAGGGGCTTCTGAAGAGACCCAGTACTTC.

This clone was detected only once. This chain links TRBV6-5 with TRBJ2-5; possible D gene TRBD2, 5 bases. Germline V gives CDR1 MNHEY, CDR2 SVGAGI. Trimming cost V 6 bases and J 1 base, with 12 bases left between them. The CDR3 covers 14 residues. The CDR3 loop is CASSNGLIQETQYF. In DNA form, the CDR3 reads TGTGCCAGCAGCAATGGACTGATCCAAGAGACCCAGTACTTC.

This clone was seen only once. V gene TRBV5-4 combines with J gene TRBJ2-7; D is possibly TRBD2 (5 bases). This CDR3 spans 13 amino acids. Germline values: CDR1 SGHNT, CDR2 YYREEE (reference sequence). V was trimmed by 4 bases and J by 7 bases, leaving 15 bases between them. The CDR3 here is CASSLYTSGEQYF. The CDR3 bases are TGTGCCAGCAGCCTTTACACGAGCGGTGAGCAGTACTTC.

V and J are TRBV5-1 and TRBJ2-6, with 7 bases identical to TRBD1. With V trimmed by 0 bases and J by 7 bases, 1 base remained unmatched. The CDR3 spans 14 residues. Germline values: CDR1 SGHRS, CDR2 YFSETQ. Here the CDR3 reads CASSLDRGANVLTF. CDR3 in DNA: TGCGCCAGCAGCTTGGACAGGGGAGCCAACGTCCTGACTTTC. The whole variable domain, remainder taken from reference TRBV5-1 and TRBJ2-6, is KAGVTQTPRYLIKTRGQQVTLSCSPISGHRSVSWYQQTPGQGLQFLFEYFSETQRNKGNFPGRFSGRQFSNSRSEMNVSTLELGDSALYLCASSLDRGANVLTFGAGSRLTVL.

This CDR3 reads CASSSGKETQYF. For the CDR3, the DNA is TGTGCCAGCAGTTCCGGTAAAGAGACCCAGTACTTC. The J gene is TRBJ2-5, the V gene TRBV28; D call uncertain. Germline CDR1 MDHEN, CDR2 SYDVKM. Trimming took off 4 bases at V and 3 bases at J, with 6 bases between the two ends. This CDR3 has 12 residues. Supplemented by reference TRBV28 and TRBJ2-5, the full variable domain reads DVKVTQSSRYLVKRTGEKVFLECVQDMDHENMFWYRQDPGLGLRLIYFSYDVKMKEKGDIPEGYSVSREKKERFSLILESASTNQTSMYLCASSSGKETQYFGPGTRLLVL.

V usage is TRBV7-9 and J usage is TRBJ1-3; D gene unclear. The CDR3 spans 18 residues. Germline V CDR1 and CDR2: SEHNR, FQNEAQ (reference sequence). V was shortened by 2 bases and J by 0 bases, with 17 bases between the two germline ends. The CDR3: CASSLRFQDPNSGNTIYF. The CDR3 DNA is TGTGCCAGCAGCTTAAGATTCCAGGATCCAAACTCTGGAAACACCATATATTTT.

This clone was observed a few times. This sequence joins TRBV19 and TRBJ2-7, with TRBD2 matching 8 bases. The trim removed 6 bases at V and 6 bases at J, leaving 4 bases unmatched. The V gene's germline CDR1 is LNHDA and CDR2 SQIVND (reference sequence). The CDR3 is 12 amino acids. The CDR3 protein is CASRNGRGEQYF. CDR3 sequence (DNA): TGTGCCAGTAGGAACGGGAGGGGCGAGCAGTACTTC.

The chain couples TRBV11-3 to TRBJ2-5, with TRBD1 as a possible D gene (6 bases). The germline CDR1 and CDR2 sequences are SGHNT and YENEEA. This CDR3 has 13 residues. Trimming pared 8 bases from V and 2 bases from J, leaving 12 bases between. The DNA for the CDR3 is TGTGCCAGCGAATTCAGGGGACAAGAGACCCAGTACTTC. Its protein product is CASEFRGQETQYF.

This chain joins TRBV18 and TRBJ2-7; 10 bases fit TRBD1. This CDR3 has 16 residues. V lost 3 bases, J lost 2 bases, and 7 bases stayed unmatched. Germline lookup yields CDR1 KGHSH and CDR2 LQKENI. The CDR3 DNA sequence: TGTGCCAGCTCACCCCAGCCGGGACAGGGGCCCTACGAGCAGTACTTC. Translated: CASSPQPGQGPYEQYF. The whole variable domain, remainder taken from reference TRBV18 and TRBJ2-7, is NAGVMQNPRHLVRRRGQEARLRCSPMKGHSHVYWYRQLPEEGLKFMVYLQKENIIDESGMPKERFSAEFPKEGPSILRIQQVVRGDSAAYFCASSPQPGQGPYEQYFGPGTRLTVT.

This CDR3 reads CAIQDSPGQGLAKNIQYF. CDR3 DNA sequence: TGTGCCATCCAAGACTCTCCGGGACAGGGGTTAGCCAAAAACATTCAGTACTTC. The chain has TRBV10-3 and TRBJ2-4; TRBD1 aligns across 10 bases. This CDR3 has 18 amino acids. V lost 8 bases, J lost 0 bases, and 13 bases stayed unmatched. In germline, CDR1 is ENHRY, CDR2 SYGVKD.

DNA of the CDR3: TGTGCCAGCAGTAGGCAGGGGGCTGGAGCCAAAAACATTCAGTACTTC. It codes for CASSRQGAGAKNIQYF. This rearrangement joins TRBV28 to TRBJ2-4; 8 bases match TRBD1. Germline-derived CDR1 and CDR2 are MDHEN and SYDVKM. Germline trimming cut 5 bases from V and 0 bases from J; bases unmatched to any gene: 6. The CDR3 sequence is 16 residues long.

The rearrangement uses TRBV11-1 and TRBJ2-5; possibly TRBD1 for D (5 bases). In germline, CDR1 is SGHAT, CDR2 FQDESV (reference sequence). The CDR3 has 19 residues. V dropped 0 bases and J dropped 3 bases, with 23 bases sitting between them. For the CDR3, the DNA is TGTGCCAGCAGCTTAGCCCCGTCACGCAGGGTTACTGCCAAAGAGACCCAGTACTTC. Amino acid sequence: CASSLAPSRRVTAKETQYF.

This chain links TRBV27 with TRBJ1-6; 9 bases line up with TRBD1. The CDR3 totals 14 residues. Germline V CDR1 and CDR2: MNHEY, SMNVEV (reference sequence). The J segment lost 7 bases and the V segment lost 6 bases, leaving 4 bases of the junction unmatched. In DNA form, the CDR3 reads TGTGCCAGCAGGGCCGGGACAGGGAATTCACCCCTCCACTTT. Its translation is CASRAGTGNSPLHF.